A single T cell receptor beta chain is shown here with its context. The data were taken from a study of technical replicates of blood from several donors. Here immunoSEQ multiplex PCR was the method, and the copy in TCRdb shows in-frame clones only, minus some. The sample has tens of thousands of clones; about 96% are singletons. CDR1 and CDR2 from the germline V gene are SNHLY and FYNNEI. V was clipped by 6 bases and J by 11 bases; unmatched bases: 10. CDR3 length: 13 residues. The source material was T cells isolated from PBMCs. The chain links TRBV2 to TRBJ2-1, with 7 bases identical to TRBD2. The receptor was isolated from a human donor in good health. The CDR3 DNA reads as TGTGCCAGCAGCGCCGAAGCTAGCGGACAGCAGTTCTTC. It specifies CASSAEASGQQFF.